This T cell receptor (beta chain) was documented in a study of blood T cell repertoires in COVID-19. Original analysis: Amplification of reference gene primers was used by the study to estimate nucleated cell counts. The data were produced by immunoSEQ multiplex PCR, yet TCRdb's version contains in-frame clones alone and is incomplete. V, J and clone size derive from that table, while D and trimming were established from the DNA sequence. The table has just over 650,000 clones, 90% seen once. CDR3 length: 14 amino acids. Germline CDR1 reads SGHAT; CDR2 reads FQNNGV. V shed 1 base and J 5 bases; nucleotides not matched to a gene: 1.

Sequencing used peripheral blood. V and J are TRBV11-2 and TRBJ2-1; 8 bases are shared with TRBD1. This receptor was obtained from a woman aged 18-35 years with acute or convalescent COVID-19. The CDR3 DNA reads as TGTGCCAGCAGCTTAGGACAGGGGAACAATGAGCAGTTCTTC. It specifies CASSLGQGNNEQFF.